The rows below give T cell receptor beta chains drawn from one sample of a study of blood T cell repertoires in COVID-19. Method: immunoSEQ multiplex PCR; TCRdb's copy keeps in-frame clones and lacks some. The data hold about 500,000 clones, with roughly nine tenths observed a single time. The specimen was peripheral blood. These receptors originate from a man younger than 30 with COVID-19, enrolled during active disease. Both conserved end residues are part of each CDR3. Fields, in order: V gene, D gene, J gene, clone size, CDR3 protein, CDR3 DNA. A D gene is named only where the DNA matches it firmly. Clone sizes are given selectively: once, few, many, or a class where the clone is expanded.

V: TRBV11-3; D: TRBD1; J: TRBJ2-1; size: .; CDR3: CASSRTGRLSSYNEQFF; DNA: TGTGCCAGCAGCCGGACAGGCCGGTTGAGCTCCTACAATGAGCAGTTCTTC
V: TRBV25-1; D: .; J: TRBJ1-1; size: .; CDR3: CASARGGKTEAFF; DNA: TGTGCCAGCGCAAGGGGGGGAAAGACTGAAGCTTTCTTT
V: TRBV5-1; D: .; J: TRBJ1-3; size: .; CDR3: CASNPEPIGTPSGNTIYF; DNA: TGCGCCAGCAACCCAGAACCAATAGGGACTCCCTCTGGAAACACCATATATTTT
V: TRBV4-1; D: .; J: TRBJ1-2; size: .; CDR3: CASSQERGSGTYGYTF; DNA: TGCGCCAGCAGCCAAGAGCGGGGTTCGGGAACCTATGGCTACACCTTC
V: TRBV15; D: .; J: TRBJ1-2; size: .; CDR3: CATSRGTGSSYGYTF; DNA: TGTGCCACCAGCCGAGGCACAGGAAGTTCTTATGGCTACACCTTC
V: TRBV7-8; D: TRBD2; J: TRBJ2-5; size: .; CDR3: CASSLLVTSGGGKETQYF; DNA: TGTGCCAGCAGCTTATTGGTGACTAGCGGGGGAGGTAAAGAGACCCAGTACTTC
V: TRBV5-1; D: .; J: TRBJ2-1; size: once; CDR3: CASSLDSGSYNEQFF; DNA: TGCGCCAGCAGCTTGGATAGCGGCTCCTACAATGAGCAGTTCTTC
V: TRBV25-1; D: .; J: TRBJ2-5; size: .; CDR3: CASSEYAPLQRETQYF; DNA: TGTGCCAGCAGTGAATATGCCCCCCTACAGAGAGAGACCCAGTACTTC
V: TRBV2; D: .; J: TRBJ1-3; size: .; CDR3: CASGKGLGGNTIYF; DNA: TGTGCCAGCGGGAAGGGGCTAGGTGGAAACACCATATATTTT
V: TRBV29-1; D: TRBD1; J: TRBJ2-7; size: .; CDR3: CSVITQGAHEQYF; DNA: TGCAGCGTTATCACTCAGGGGGCGCACGAGCAGTACTTC
V: TRBV10-3; D: TRBD2; J: TRBJ2-3; size: .; CDR3: CAISEQASGGSPADTQYF; DNA: TGTGCCATCAGTGAGCAGGCTAGCGGGGGAAGCCCCGCCGATACGCAGTATTTT
V: TRBV7-9; D: TRBD1; J: TRBJ2-7; size: .; CDR3: CASNVGQGKREQYF; DNA: TGTGCCAGCAACGTAGGACAGGGGAAGAGAGAGCAGTACTTC
V: TRBV29-1; D: .; J: TRBJ2-7; size: .; CDR3: CSVEYLGLHEQYF; DNA: TGCAGCGTTGAGTATCTGGGACTCCACGAGCAGTACTTC
V: TRBV6-4; D: .; J: TRBJ1-1; size: .; CDR3: CASSDNRGTVNTEAFF; DNA: TGTGCCAGCAGTGACAACCGGGGGACGGTGAACACTGAAGCTTTCTTT
V: TRBV15; D: .; J: TRBJ1-4; size: .; CDR3: CATSRDSEGGKLFF; DNA: TGTGCCACCAGCAGAGATAGTGAAGGGGGAAAACTGTTTTTT
V: TRBV28; D: .; J: TRBJ2-1; size: .; CDR3: CASSPWSGEQFF; DNA: TGTGCCAGCAGCCCGTGGAGCGGGGAGCAGTTCTTC
V: TRBV7-8; D: .; J: TRBJ2-7; size: once; CDR3: CASSSPDKYEQYF; DNA: TGTGCCAGCAGCTCCCCGGACAAATACGAGCAGTACTTC
V: TRBV21-1; D: .; J: TRBJ1-1; size: .; CDR3: CASSKKAGNTEAFF; DNA: TGTGCCAGCAGCAAAAAGGCAGGGAACACTGAAGCTTTCTTT
V: TRBV29-1; D: TRBD2; J: TRBJ2-1; size: .; CDR3: CSVGQSAGGTGEQFF; DNA: TGCAGCGTTGGTCAGTCAGCGGGGGGAACGGGGGAGCAGTTCTTC
V: TRBV19; D: TRBD1; J: TRBJ1-3; size: once; CDR3: CASSPSDRAGNTIYF; DNA: TGTGCCAGTAGTCCATCCGACAGGGCTGGAAACACCATATATTTT
V: TRBV12-3/TRBV12-4; D: .; J: TRBJ2-5; size: .; CDR3: CASRAGSKETQYF; DNA: TGTGCCAGCAGAGCAGGGTCTAAGGAGACCCAGTACTTC
V: TRBV4-1; D: TRBD1; J: TRBJ1-6; size: .; CDR3: CASSQSVTGGAYNSPLHF; DNA: TGCGCCAGCAGCCAATCTGTTACAGGGGGCGCCTATAATTCACCCCTCCACTTT
V: TRBV7-9; D: TRBD2; J: TRBJ2-1; size: .; CDR3: CASSIYGDYAYNEQFF; DNA: TGTGCCAGCAGCATATACGGGGACTACGCCTACAATGAGCAGTTCTTC
V: TRBV7-2; D: TRBD1; J: TRBJ2-7; size: .; CDR3: CASSLLLSGTGVAEQYF; DNA: TGTGCCAGCAGCCTTCTATTGTCCGGGACAGGGGTAGCCGAGCAGTACTTC
V: TRBV29-1; D: .; J: TRBJ1-1; size: .; CDR3: CSVVGRDFGTEAFF; DNA: TGCAGCGTTGTGGGCAGGGATTTTGGGACTGAAGCTTTCTTT
V: TRBV12-5; D: .; J: TRBJ2-2; size: .; CDR3: CASGRDWAGELFF; DNA: TGTGCTAGTGGTCGTGACTGGGCCGGGGAGCTGTTTTTT
V: TRBV5-4; D: .; J: TRBJ2-1; size: .; CDR3: CASSFGVSPSYNEQFF; DNA: TGTGCCAGCAGCTTCGGGGTTAGCCCGTCCTACAATGAGCAGTTCTTC
V: TRBV18; D: TRBD1; J: TRBJ2-7; size: .; CDR3: CASSPQGYYEQYF; DNA: TGTGCCAGCTCCCCACAGGGGTACTACGAGCAGTACTTC
V: TRBV25-1; D: .; J: TRBJ1-2; size: once; CDR3: CASSESTYGYTF; DNA: TGTGCCAGCAGTGAAAGTACTTATGGCTACACCTTC
V: TRBV30; D: .; J: TRBJ2-7; size: .; CDR3: CAWSEVGWQGGHEQYF; DNA: TGTGCCTGGAGCGAAGTCGGGTGGCAGGGAGGTCACGAGCAGTACTTC
V: TRBV6-1; D: .; J: TRBJ2-5; size: .; CDR3: CASSDASFRETQYF; DNA: TGTGCCAGCAGTGACGCGAGCTTTCGAGAGACCCAGTACTTC
V: TRBV7-6; D: TRBD1; J: TRBJ1-6; size: .; CDR3: CASSQGQGDNSPLHF; DNA: TGTGCCAGCAGTCAAGGACAGGGCGATAATTCACCCCTCCACTTT
V: TRBV5-1; D: TRBD2; J: TRBJ2-3; size: .; CDR3: CASSSRGANTDTQYF; DNA: TGCGCCAGCAGCTCGCGGGGGGCTAACACAGATACGCAGTATTTT
V: TRBV5-4; D: .; J: TRBJ2-1; size: .; CDR3: CASSPLSYNEQFF; DNA: TGTGCCAGCAGCCCCCTATCCTACAATGAGCAGTTCTTC
V: TRBV18; D: TRBD1; J: TRBJ2-6; size: once; CDR3: CASSPKGQVFSGANVLTF; DNA: TGTGCCAGCTCACCAAAGGGACAGGTGTTCTCTGGGGCCAACGTCCTGACTTTC
V: TRBV9; D: .; J: TRBJ2-1; size: .; CDR3: CASSARQAGINEQFF; DNA: TGTGCCAGCAGCGCCAGACAGGCTGGGATCAATGAGCAGTTCTTC
V: TRBV12-3/TRBV12-4; D: TRBD1; J: TRBJ2-1; size: .; CDR3: CASSSGQDNEQFF; DNA: TGTGCCAGCAGTTCGGGACAGGACAATGAGCAGTTCTTC
V: TRBV19; D: TRBD2; J: TRBJ2-3; size: .; CDR3: CASSIEGRAPDTQYF; DNA: TGTGCCAGTAGTATAGAAGGGAGGGCCCCAGATACGCAGTATTTT
V: TRBV28; D: .; J: TRBJ1-2; size: .; CDR3: CASSLGTGGYTF; DNA: TGTGCCAGCAGTTTAGGCACGGGGGGCTACACCTTC
V: TRBV14; D: TRBD1; J: TRBJ1-2; size: .; CDR3: CASSHLLETGSGYTF; DNA: TGTGCCAGCAGCCATTTACTCGAGACAGGGAGCGGCTACACCTTC
V: TRBV5-1; D: .; J: TRBJ2-7; size: .; CDR3: CASSLSGEQYF; DNA: TGCGCCAGCAGTTTAAGCGGGGAGCAGTACTTC
V: TRBV6-5; D: TRBD1; J: TRBJ1-5; size: .; CDR3: CASSALQGESEPQHF; DNA: TGTGCCAGCAGCGCGCTACAGGGGGAGTCGGAGCCCCAGCATTTT
V: TRBV5-4; D: .; J: TRBJ2-3; size: once; CDR3: CASSTVARADTQYF; DNA: TGTGCCAGCAGCACCGTCGCCAGGGCAGATACGCAGTATTTT
V: TRBV10-2; D: .; J: TRBJ1-6; size: .; CDR3: CASSESGGVTNSPLHF; DNA: TGCGCCAGCAGTGAGTCGGGGGGAGTAACAAATTCACCCCTCCACTTT
V: TRBV30; D: TRBD2; J: TRBJ2-3; size: .; CDR3: CAWSVSLAGVDTQYF; DNA: TGTGCCTGGAGTGTATCCCTAGCGGGAGTGGATACGCAGTATTTT
V: TRBV5-6; D: .; J: TRBJ1-2; size: .; CDR3: CASSLVGGAGYGYTF; DNA: TGTGCCAGCAGCTTGGTGGGAGGGGCCGGCTATGGCTACACCTTC
V: TRBV5-4; D: .; J: TRBJ2-3; size: .; CDR3: CASSWGGGVGTDTQYF; DNA: TGTGCCAGCAGCTGGGGGGGCGGAGTGGGCACAGATACGCAGTATTTT
V: TRBV15; D: TRBD1; J: TRBJ2-7; size: .; CDR3: CATTTPQGFNYEQYF; DNA: TGTGCCACCACCACCCCACAGGGGTTTAACTACGAGCAGTACTTC
V: TRBV19; D: TRBD2; J: TRBJ2-1; size: .; CDR3: CASSRSSGRHNEQFF; DNA: TGTGCCAGTAGTAGGTCTAGCGGGAGACACAATGAGCAGTTCTTC
V: TRBV3-1/TRBV3-2; D: .; J: TRBJ2-7; size: once; CDR3: CASSQASRFADEQYF; DNA: TGTGCCAGCAGCCAAGCCTCCCGTTTCGCAGACGAGCAGTACTTC